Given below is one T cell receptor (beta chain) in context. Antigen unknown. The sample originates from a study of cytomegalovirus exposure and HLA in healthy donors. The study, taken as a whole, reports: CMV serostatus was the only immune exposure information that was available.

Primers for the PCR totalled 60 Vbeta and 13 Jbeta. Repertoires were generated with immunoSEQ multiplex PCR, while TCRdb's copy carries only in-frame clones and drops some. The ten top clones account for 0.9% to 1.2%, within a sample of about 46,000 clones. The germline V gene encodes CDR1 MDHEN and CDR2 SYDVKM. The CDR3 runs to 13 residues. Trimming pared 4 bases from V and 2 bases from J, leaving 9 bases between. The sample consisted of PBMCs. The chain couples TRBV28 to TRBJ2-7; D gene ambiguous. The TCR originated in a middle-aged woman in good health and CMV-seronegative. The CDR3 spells CASSSVVPYEQYF. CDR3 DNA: TGTGCCAGCAGTTCGGTGGTTCCCTACGAGCAGTACTTC.